The entry below describes one T cell receptor beta chain. Some clones are missing from TCRdb's copy, which holds only in-frame ones; the method was immunoSEQ multiplex PCR. Of roughly 300,000 clones in the sample, roughly 93% were seen once. Germline V gives CDR1 KGHDR, CDR2 SFDVKD. The V segment lost 4 bases and the J segment 8 bases; nucleotides outside the gene matches: 10. The CDR3 is made up of 18 amino acids. The data derive from a study of blood T cell repertoires in COVID-19. Study as a whole: Italy, Spain and the United States were the sources of the convalescent and acute COVID-19 samples.

The sample taken for sequencing was PBMCs or T cells enriched from blood (not recorded which). The clonotype comes from a middle-aged woman with acute COVID-19. The chain has TRBV24-1 and TRBJ2-1; the match to TRBD2 covers 16 bases. This CDR3 is CATSDRGLAGGILHEQFF. The CDR3 nucleotides read TGTGCCACCAGTGACCGGGGACTAGCGGGAGGGATTTTGCATGAGCAGTTCTTC.